These T cell receptor beta chains were read from a single sample in a study of cytomegalovirus exposure and HLA in healthy donors. Profiled with immunoSEQ multiplex PCR; TCRdb holds only in-frame clones, not every one. The table includes some 210,000 clones, about 83% detected once. The sample consisted of PBMCs. These receptors were obtained from a woman aged 45-65 years in good health and CMV-seropositive. The CDR3 runs from the conserved cysteine through the conserved F or W. The order of the fields is J gene, V gene, clone size, CDR3 protein. Not every row has a clone size; where given, it reads once, few, many or a size class.

>TRBJ1-2|TRBV18|NA
CASSPPGTDYGYTF
>TRBJ1-2|TRBV6-6|NA
CATVLPTNYGYTF
>TRBJ2-1|TRBV6-4|NA
CASSDLAGGINEQFF
>TRBJ2-5|TRBV7-9|NA
CASSFIAGTETQYF
>TRBJ1-4|TRBV4-1|NA
CASSQDRGNEKLFF
>TRBJ2-5|TRBV15|NA
CATSKDTNKETQYF
>TRBJ2-5|TRBV7-8|NA
CASSLVGSQKYF
>TRBJ1-6|TRBV4-1|NA
CASTYEPNNNSPLHF
>TRBJ1-1|TRBV27|NA
CASSLQGVSTEAFF
>NA|TRBV29-1|NA
CSPQTSGGINTYEQYF
>TRBJ1-3|TRBV7-9|NA
CASSSDRGLGNTIYF
>TRBJ2-7|TRBV6-5|NA
CASSYDTSGGSYEQYF
>TRBJ1-2|TRBV6-6|NA
CASSYRARDGYTF
>TRBJ2-4|TRBV28|NA
CASSLDRDRRIQYF
>TRBJ2-7|TRBV5-4|few
CASSLRLAGGEQYF
>TRBJ2-3|TRBV7-7|NA
CASSPGLTGSTDTQYF
>TRBJ1-1|TRBV5-1|NA
CASSSGTGETEAFF
>TRBJ1-4|TRBV5-5|NA
CASSLYPGLNEKLFF
>TRBJ2-7|TRBV29-1|NA
CSVDSGTRYEQYF
>TRBJ1-1|TRBV7-2|few
CAGGTGGFTEAFF
>TRBJ1-1|TRBV7-9|NA
CSSSFIDTEAFF
>TRBJ1-6|TRBV30|NA
CAWRNRQERRRGSPLHF
>TRBJ2-7|TRBV10-2|NA
CASSLSGGALYEQYF
>TRBJ1-1|TRBV7-9|NA
CASSLDRGGVNTEAFF
>TRBJ1-5|TRBV28|NA
CASSPAQGVQPQHF
>TRBJ2-3|TRBV6-4|few
CASSDSPSGGGADTQYF
>TRBJ2-5|TRBV9|NA
CASSVGGGLQETQYF
>TRBJ1-2|TRBV6-1|NA
CASSEDGTWDYGYTF
>TRBJ2-3|TRBV4-1|NA
CASSQGLAGGTDTQYF
>TRBJ1-4|TRBV5-1|NA
CASSPGSREKLFF
>TRBJ1-4|TRBV5-1|NA
CASSLAGQGGEKLFF
>TRBJ1-5|TRBV25-1|once
CASSEGRGANQPQHF
>TRBJ2-1|TRBV4-2|few
CASSRPGGQVNEQFF
>TRBJ2-5|TRBV23-1|NA
CASPRVEGEETQYF
>TRBJ2-2|TRBV4-1|NA
CASSQNTRGGNTGELFF
>TRBJ1-2|TRBV6-5|NA
CASSSGTAVGYTF
>TRBJ1-3|TRBV11-2|NA
CASSLGQDSGNTIYF
>TRBJ1-1|TRBV7-6|NA
CASSPPGGGAEAFF
>TRBJ2-5|TRBV11-2|NA
CASSPLGTSGGATQYF
>TRBJ1-5|TRBV30|few
CAWGRTGNQPQHF
>TRBJ2-3|TRBV7-9|NA
CASSLDRATDTQYF
>TRBJ2-3|TRBV4-1|few
CASSQGRARASTDTQYF
>TRBJ1-1|TRBV28|NA
CASSYPRGQGGKLDTEAFF
>TRBJ1-5|TRBV25-1|NA
CASSRENQPQHF